This TCR beta chain was found in a study of T cells in Graves' hyperthyroidism and ophthalmopathy. Researchers defined stable Graves' hyperthyroidism as no ophthalmopathy progression within 18 months. The diagnostic basis comprised clinical symptoms, serum thyroxine and TRAb, thyroid ultrasound and orbital computed tomography. RNA transcripts were the template for amplifying TCR beta CDR3 regions. The study used the HTBI primer set for a first-round RT-PCR of the TCR CDR3. TCRdb re-analysed the multiplex PCR reads in MiXCR, keeping a single row per CDR3 protein. Of more than 650,000 distinct CDR3 sequences in the sample, 14% were seen once. Regarding this clonotype: What it binds is not known.

Findings and caveats of the study: Ophthalmopathy onset followed model prediction by a median approximately 6.2 months. Through a model of 13 V-J features, ophthalmopathy was separated from stable hyperthyroidism.

The sample was blood. The TCR was taken from a woman between 18 and 29 years old with Graves' hyperthyroidism.

The chain's CDR3 is CSARAGTGDNSPLHF. The CDR3 region has the DNA TGCAGTGCTAGAGCCGGGACAGGAGATAATTCACCCCTCCACTTT. V and J are TRBV20-1 and TRBJ1-6; 8 nucleotides line up with TRBD1. Germline V gene lookup returns CDR1 DFQATT and CDR2 SNEGSKA (reference sequence). Germline trimming cut 1 base from V and 5 bases from J; bases unmatched to any gene: 4. The CDR3 totals 15 residues.